Detailed here is one TCR beta chain. Its antigen is still unknown. The junction had 3 bases not matched to a gene; V was cut back by 4 bases and J by 2 bases. The CDR3 runs 13 residues. CDR1 and CDR2 from the germline V gene are GTSNPN and SVGIG (reference sequence). This specimen comes from a study of T cell clones after liver transplantation. Looking at the study overall: Three of the eight recipients were HCV-positive; the rest had non-autoimmune, non-viral transplant indications. Timepoints were pre-transplant, pre-withdrawal, and after withdrawal was completed or failed.

The study's findings and limits: Post-transplant time points were not standardized, so conclusions are preliminary. In 5 of 8 subjects, circulating graft-donor-reactive CD4 TCRbeta sequences fell significantly after transplant.

TCRdb's copy holds only in-frame clones and misses some; the assay was immunoSEQ multiplex PCR. Of 95,000 to 110,000 clones listed, 80% to 85% were seen once; the top ten hold around 0.97%. The sequence was obtained from a human donor who received a liver transplant. This rearrangement joins TRBV30 to TRBJ2-3; 7 nucleotides line up with TRBD1. The material was CD4+ T cells from blood, obtained before liver transplant. CDR3 protein: CAWIGTDTDTQYF. The CDR3 region has the DNA TGTGCCTGGATCGGGACAGACACAGATACGCAGTATTTT.